A single sample gave rise to the 2 T cell receptor beta chains below, sequenced in a study of spatial heterogeneity in lung cancer. TCRdb itself ran the 5' RACE reads through MiXCR, one entry per CDR3 protein. The sample carries 60,000 to 85,000 distinct CDR3 sequences, around 9.3% recorded once. As for time point: blood at routine non-recurrence follow-up after resection. The input for sequencing was PBMCs, taken at follow-up. The source is a female donor with early-stage non-small cell lung cancer.

This clonotype appeared many times. J is TRBJ2-6 and V is TRBV27, with no clear D. Germline CDR1 MNHEY, CDR2 SMNVEV (reference sequence). The CDR3 totals 16 residues. Trimming pared 3 bases from V and 0 bases from J, leaving 9 bases between. The CDR3 nucleotides read TGTGCCAGCAGTTTTACCCGTAACTCTGGGGCCAACGTCCTGACTTTC. Translation: CASSFTRNSGANVLTF.

This clonotype has more than one count but fewer than ten. The chain joins TRBV27 to TRBJ2-2; 7 nucleotides match TRBD2. The germline gives CDR1 MNHEY, CDR2 SMNVEV (reference sequence). The CDR3 runs to 14 residues. Trimming removed 5 bases from V and 6 bases from J; junction bases left unmatched: 6. The CDR3 DNA follows: TGTGCCAGCAGTACTCCCGGACTAGCCGGGGAGCTGTTTTTT. This encodes CASSTPGLAGELFF.